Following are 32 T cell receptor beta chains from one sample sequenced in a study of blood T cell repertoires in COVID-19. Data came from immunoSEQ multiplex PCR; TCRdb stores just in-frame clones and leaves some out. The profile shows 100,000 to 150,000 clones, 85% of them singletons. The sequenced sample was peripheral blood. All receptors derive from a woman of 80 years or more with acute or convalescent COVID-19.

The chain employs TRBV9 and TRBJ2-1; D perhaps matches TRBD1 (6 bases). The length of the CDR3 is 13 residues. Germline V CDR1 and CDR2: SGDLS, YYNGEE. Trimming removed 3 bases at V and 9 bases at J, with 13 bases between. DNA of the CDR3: TGTGCCAGCAGCGGGTCAACAGGGACTGAGCAGTTCTTC. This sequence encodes CASSGSTGTEQFF.

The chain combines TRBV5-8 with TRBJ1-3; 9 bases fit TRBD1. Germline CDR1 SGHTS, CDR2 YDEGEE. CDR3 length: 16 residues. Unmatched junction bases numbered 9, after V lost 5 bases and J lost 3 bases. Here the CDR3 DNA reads TGTGCCAGCAGGGTTACAGGGGGCGCGGATGGAAACACCATATATTTT. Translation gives CASRVTGGADGNTIYF.

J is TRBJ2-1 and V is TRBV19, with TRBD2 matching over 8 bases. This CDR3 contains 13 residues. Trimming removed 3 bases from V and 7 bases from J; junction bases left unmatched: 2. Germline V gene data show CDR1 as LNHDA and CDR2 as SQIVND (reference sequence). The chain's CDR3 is CASSIPGGNEQFF. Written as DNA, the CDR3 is TGTGCCAGTAGTATCCCGGGAGGGAATGAGCAGTTCTTC.

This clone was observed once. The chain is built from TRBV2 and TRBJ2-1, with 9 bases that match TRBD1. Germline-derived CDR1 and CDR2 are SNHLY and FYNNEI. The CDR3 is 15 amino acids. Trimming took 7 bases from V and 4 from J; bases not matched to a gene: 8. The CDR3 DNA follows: TGTGCCAGCATTGGAGGACAGGGGAGTTACAATGAGCAGTTCTTC. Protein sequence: CASIGGQGSYNEQFF.

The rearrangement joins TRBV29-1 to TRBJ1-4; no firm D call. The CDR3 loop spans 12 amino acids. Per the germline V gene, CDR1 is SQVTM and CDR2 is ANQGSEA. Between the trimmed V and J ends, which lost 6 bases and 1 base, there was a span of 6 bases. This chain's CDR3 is CSVQRTNEKLFF. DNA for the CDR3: TGCAGCGTACAGAGAACTAATGAAAAACTGTTTTTT. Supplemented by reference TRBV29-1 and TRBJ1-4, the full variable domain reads SAVISQKPSRDICQRGTSLTIQCQVDSQVTMMFWYRQQPGQSLTLIATANQGSEATYESGFVIDKFPISRPNLTFSTLTVSNMSPEDSSIYLCSVQRTNEKLFFGSGTQLSVL.

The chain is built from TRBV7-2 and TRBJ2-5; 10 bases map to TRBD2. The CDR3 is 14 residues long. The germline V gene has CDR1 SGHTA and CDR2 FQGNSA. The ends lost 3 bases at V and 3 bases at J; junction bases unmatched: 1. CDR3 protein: CASSFSGGKETQYF. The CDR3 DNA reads TGTGCCAGCAGCTTTAGCGGGGGGAAAGAGACCCAGTACTTC.

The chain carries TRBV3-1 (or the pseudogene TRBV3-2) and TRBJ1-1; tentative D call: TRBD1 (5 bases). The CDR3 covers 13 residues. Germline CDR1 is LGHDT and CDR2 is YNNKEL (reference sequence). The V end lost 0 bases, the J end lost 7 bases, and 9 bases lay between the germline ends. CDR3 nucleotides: TGTGCCAGCAGCCAAGAAGGGGTCCTTGAAGCTTTCTTT. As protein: CASSQEGVLEAFF.

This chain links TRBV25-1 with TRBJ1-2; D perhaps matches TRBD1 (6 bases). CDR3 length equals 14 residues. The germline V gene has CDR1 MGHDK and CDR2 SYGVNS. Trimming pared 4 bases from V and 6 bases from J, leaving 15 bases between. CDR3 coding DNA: TGTGCCAGCAGTGGTCCCCACAGGGCTAATGGCTACACCTTC. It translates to CASSGPHRANGYTF.

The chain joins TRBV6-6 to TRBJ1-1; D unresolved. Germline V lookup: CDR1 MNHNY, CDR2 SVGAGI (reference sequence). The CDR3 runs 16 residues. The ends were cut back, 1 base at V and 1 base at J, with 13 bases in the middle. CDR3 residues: CASSYLGGAGNTEAFF. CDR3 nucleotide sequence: TGTGCCAGCAGTTACTTGGGAGGTGCGGGGAACACTGAAGCTTTCTTT.

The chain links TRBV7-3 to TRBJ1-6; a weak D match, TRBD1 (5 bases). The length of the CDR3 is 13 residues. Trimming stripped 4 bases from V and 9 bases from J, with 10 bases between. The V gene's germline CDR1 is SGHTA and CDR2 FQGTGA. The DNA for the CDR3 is TGTGCCAGCAGCTCGCAGGGTAGTTCACCCCTCCACTTT. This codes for CASSSQGSSPLHF.

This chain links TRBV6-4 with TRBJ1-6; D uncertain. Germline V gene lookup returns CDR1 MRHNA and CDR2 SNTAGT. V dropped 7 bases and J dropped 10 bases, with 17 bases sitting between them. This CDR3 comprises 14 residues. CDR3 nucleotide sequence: TGTGCCAGCAAAGGAGTACAAGGAGCATCACCCCTCCACTTT. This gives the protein CASKGVQGASPLHF.

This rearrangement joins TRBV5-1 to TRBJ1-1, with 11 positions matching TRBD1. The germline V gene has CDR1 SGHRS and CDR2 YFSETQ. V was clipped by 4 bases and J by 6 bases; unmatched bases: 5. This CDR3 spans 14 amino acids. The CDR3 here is CASSTGQGVSEAFF. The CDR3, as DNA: TGCGCCAGCAGCACGGGACAGGGGGTTTCTGAAGCTTTCTTT.

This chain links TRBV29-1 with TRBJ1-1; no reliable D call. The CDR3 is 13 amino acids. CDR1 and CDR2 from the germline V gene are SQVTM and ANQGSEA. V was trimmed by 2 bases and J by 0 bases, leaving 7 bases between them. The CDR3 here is CSVERSLNTEAFF. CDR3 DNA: TGCAGCGTTGAACGGTCCCTGAACACTGAAGCTTTCTTT. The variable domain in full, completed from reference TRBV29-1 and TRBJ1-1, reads SAVISQKPSRDICQRGTSLTIQCQVDSQVTMMFWYRQQPGQSLTLIATANQGSEATYESGFVIDKFPISRPNLTFSTLTVSNMSPEDSSIYLCSVERSLNTEAFFGQGTRLTVV.

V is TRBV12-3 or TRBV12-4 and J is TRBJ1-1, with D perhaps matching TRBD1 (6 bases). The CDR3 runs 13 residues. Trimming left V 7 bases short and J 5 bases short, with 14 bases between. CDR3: CASTRQAGTEAFF. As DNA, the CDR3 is TGTGCCAGCACCCGACAGGCCGGGACTGAAGCTTTCTTT.

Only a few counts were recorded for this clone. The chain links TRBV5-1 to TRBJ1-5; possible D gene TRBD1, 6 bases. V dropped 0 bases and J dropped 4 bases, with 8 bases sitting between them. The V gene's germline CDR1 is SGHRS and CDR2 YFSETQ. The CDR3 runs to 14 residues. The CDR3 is CASSLGQANQPQHF. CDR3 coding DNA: TGCGCCAGCAGCTTGGGACAGGCGAATCAGCCCCAGCATTTT. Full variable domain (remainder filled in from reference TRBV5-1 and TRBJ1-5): KAGVTQTPRYLIKTRGQQVTLSCSPISGHRSVSWYQQTPGQGLQFLFEYFSETQRNKGNFPGRFSGRQFSNSRSEMNVSTLELGDSALYLCASSLGQANQPQHFGDGTRLSIL.

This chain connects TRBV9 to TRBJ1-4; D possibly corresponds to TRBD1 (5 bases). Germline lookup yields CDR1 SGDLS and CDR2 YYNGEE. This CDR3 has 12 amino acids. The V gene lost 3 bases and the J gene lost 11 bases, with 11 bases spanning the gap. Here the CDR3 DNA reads TGTGCCAGCAGCGACGGGGGTTCGAAACTGTTTTTT. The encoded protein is CASSDGGSKLFF.

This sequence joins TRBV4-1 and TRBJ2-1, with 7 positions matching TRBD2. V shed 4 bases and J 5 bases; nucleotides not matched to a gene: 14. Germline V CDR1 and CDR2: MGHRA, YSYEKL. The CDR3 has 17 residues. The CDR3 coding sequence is TGCGCCAGCAGCCCGGGAGCCGTGGGGGGGGGAAACAATGAGCAGTTCTTC. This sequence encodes CASSPGAVGGGNNEQFF.

The chain's CDR3 is CASRGRGSNEKLFF. The CDR3 DNA sequence: TGTGCCAGCAGGGGGCGGGGTTCTAATGAAAAACTGTTTTTT. The gene calls are TRBV7-2 and TRBJ1-4; D might be TRBD1 (5 bases). The CDR3 length is 14 residues. Germline CDR1 is SGHTA and CDR2 is FQGNSA. V lost 6 bases and J lost 3, with 11 bases in between. Drawing the rest from reference TRBV7-2 and TRBJ1-4, the complete variable domain is GAGVSQSPSNKVTEKGKDVELRCDPISGHTALYWYRQSLGQGLEFLIYFQGNSAPDKSGLPSDRFSAERTGGSVSTLTIQRTQQEDSAVYLCASRGRGSNEKLFFGSGTQLSVL.

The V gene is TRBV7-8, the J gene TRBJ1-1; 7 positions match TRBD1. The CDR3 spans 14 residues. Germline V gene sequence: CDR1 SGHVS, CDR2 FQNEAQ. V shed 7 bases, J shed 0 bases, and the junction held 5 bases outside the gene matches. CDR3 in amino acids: CASTGTALNTEAFF. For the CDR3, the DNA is TGTGCCAGCACAGGGACAGCCCTGAACACTGAAGCTTTCTTT.

The CDR3 sequence is CASSGPSGQGNLSPLHF. CDR3 DNA sequence: TGTGCCAGTAGTGGGCCGAGTGGACAGGGCAATCTTTCACCCCTCCACTTT. V gene TRBV19 combines with J gene TRBJ1-6, with 8 bases lining up with TRBD1. CDR1 is LNHDA and CDR2 is SQIVND in the germline V gene (reference sequence). J was trimmed by 9 bases and V by 5 bases; bases with no gene match: 15. The CDR3 contains 17 residues.

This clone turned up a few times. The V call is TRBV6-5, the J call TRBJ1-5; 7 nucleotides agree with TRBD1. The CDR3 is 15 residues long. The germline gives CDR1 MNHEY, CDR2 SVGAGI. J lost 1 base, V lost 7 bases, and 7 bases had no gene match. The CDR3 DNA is TGTGCCAGCACCCCCGCGACAGGGAGCAATCAGCCCCAGCATTTT. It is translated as CASTPATGSNQPQHF.

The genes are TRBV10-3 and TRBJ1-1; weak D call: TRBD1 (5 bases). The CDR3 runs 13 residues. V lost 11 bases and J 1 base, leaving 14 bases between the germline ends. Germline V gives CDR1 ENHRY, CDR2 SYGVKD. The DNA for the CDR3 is TGTGCCTCGGGGGAGACCGGGAACACTGAAGCTTTCTTT. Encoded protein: CASGETGNTEAFF.

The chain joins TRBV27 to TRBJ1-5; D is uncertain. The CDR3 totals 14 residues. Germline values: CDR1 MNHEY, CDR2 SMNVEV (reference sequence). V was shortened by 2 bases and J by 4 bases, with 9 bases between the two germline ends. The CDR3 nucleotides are TGTGCCAGCAGTTTACGTCGGGAAAATCAGCCCCAGCATTTT. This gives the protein CASSLRRENQPQHF.

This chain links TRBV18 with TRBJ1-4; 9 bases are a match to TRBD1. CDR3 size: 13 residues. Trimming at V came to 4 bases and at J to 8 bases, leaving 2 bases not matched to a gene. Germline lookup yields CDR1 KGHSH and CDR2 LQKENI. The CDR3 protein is CASSRTGDEKLFF. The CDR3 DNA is TGTGCCAGCTCACGGACAGGGGACGAAAAACTGTTTTTT.

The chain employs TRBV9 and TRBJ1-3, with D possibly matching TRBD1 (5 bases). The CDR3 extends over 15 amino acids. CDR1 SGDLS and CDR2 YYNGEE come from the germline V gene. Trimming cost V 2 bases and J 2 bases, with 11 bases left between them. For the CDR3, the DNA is TGTGCCAGCAGCGTTGGAGGGGTAACTGGAAACACCATATATTTT. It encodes CASSVGGVTGNTIYF.

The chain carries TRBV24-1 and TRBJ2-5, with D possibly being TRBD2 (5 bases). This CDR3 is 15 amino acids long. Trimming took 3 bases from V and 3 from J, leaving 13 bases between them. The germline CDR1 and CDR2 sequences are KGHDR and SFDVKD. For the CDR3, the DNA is TGTGCCACCAGTGATCCTCACACGGAGGAAGAGACCCAGTACTTC. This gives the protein CATSDPHTEEETQYF.

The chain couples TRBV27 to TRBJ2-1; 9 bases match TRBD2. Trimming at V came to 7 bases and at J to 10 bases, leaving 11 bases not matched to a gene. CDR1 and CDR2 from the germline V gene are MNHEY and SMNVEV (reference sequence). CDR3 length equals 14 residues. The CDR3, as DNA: TGTGCCAGCAAGAAGGGACTAGCCTACATCGAGCAGTTCTTC. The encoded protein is CASKKGLAYIEQFF.

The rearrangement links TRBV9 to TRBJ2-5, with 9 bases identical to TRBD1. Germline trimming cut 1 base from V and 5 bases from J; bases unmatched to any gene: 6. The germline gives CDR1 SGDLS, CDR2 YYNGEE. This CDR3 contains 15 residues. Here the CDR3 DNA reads TGTGCCAGCAGCGTACTAGATGGACAGGGGGAGACCCAGTACTTC. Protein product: CASSVLDGQGETQYF.

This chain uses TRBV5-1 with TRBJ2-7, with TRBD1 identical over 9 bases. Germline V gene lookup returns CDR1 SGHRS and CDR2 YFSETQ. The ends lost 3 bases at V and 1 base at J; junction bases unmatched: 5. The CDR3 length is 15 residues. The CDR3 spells CASSSGTGWSYEQYF. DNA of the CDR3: TGCGCCAGCAGCTCCGGGACAGGGTGGTCCTACGAGCAGTACTTC. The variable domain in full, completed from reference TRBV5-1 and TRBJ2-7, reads KAGVTQTPRYLIKTRGQQVTLSCSPISGHRSVSWYQQTPGQGLQFLFEYFSETQRNKGNFPGRFSGRQFSNSRSEMNVSTLELGDSALYLCASSSGTGWSYEQYFGPGTRLTVT.

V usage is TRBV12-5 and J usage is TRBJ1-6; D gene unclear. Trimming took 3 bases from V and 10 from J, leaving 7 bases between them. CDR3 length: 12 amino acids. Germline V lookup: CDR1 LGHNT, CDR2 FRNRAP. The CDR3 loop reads CASGFAGSPLHF. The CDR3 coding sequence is TGTGCTAGTGGTTTCGCAGGATCACCCCTCCACTTT.

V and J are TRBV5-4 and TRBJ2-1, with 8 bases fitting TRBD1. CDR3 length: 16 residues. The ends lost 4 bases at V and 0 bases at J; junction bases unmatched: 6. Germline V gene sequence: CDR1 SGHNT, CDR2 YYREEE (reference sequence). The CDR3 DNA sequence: TGTGCCAGCAGCGTGGACAGGGACGTCTCCTACAATGAGCAGTTCTTC. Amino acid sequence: CASSVDRDVSYNEQFF.

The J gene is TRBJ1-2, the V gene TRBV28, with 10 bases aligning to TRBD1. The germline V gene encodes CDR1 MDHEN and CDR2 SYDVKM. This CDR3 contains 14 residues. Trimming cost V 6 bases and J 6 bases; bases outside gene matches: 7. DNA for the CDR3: TGTGCCAGCAGGTCGACAGGGGGCAGCGATGGCTACACCTTC. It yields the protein CASRSTGGSDGYTF.